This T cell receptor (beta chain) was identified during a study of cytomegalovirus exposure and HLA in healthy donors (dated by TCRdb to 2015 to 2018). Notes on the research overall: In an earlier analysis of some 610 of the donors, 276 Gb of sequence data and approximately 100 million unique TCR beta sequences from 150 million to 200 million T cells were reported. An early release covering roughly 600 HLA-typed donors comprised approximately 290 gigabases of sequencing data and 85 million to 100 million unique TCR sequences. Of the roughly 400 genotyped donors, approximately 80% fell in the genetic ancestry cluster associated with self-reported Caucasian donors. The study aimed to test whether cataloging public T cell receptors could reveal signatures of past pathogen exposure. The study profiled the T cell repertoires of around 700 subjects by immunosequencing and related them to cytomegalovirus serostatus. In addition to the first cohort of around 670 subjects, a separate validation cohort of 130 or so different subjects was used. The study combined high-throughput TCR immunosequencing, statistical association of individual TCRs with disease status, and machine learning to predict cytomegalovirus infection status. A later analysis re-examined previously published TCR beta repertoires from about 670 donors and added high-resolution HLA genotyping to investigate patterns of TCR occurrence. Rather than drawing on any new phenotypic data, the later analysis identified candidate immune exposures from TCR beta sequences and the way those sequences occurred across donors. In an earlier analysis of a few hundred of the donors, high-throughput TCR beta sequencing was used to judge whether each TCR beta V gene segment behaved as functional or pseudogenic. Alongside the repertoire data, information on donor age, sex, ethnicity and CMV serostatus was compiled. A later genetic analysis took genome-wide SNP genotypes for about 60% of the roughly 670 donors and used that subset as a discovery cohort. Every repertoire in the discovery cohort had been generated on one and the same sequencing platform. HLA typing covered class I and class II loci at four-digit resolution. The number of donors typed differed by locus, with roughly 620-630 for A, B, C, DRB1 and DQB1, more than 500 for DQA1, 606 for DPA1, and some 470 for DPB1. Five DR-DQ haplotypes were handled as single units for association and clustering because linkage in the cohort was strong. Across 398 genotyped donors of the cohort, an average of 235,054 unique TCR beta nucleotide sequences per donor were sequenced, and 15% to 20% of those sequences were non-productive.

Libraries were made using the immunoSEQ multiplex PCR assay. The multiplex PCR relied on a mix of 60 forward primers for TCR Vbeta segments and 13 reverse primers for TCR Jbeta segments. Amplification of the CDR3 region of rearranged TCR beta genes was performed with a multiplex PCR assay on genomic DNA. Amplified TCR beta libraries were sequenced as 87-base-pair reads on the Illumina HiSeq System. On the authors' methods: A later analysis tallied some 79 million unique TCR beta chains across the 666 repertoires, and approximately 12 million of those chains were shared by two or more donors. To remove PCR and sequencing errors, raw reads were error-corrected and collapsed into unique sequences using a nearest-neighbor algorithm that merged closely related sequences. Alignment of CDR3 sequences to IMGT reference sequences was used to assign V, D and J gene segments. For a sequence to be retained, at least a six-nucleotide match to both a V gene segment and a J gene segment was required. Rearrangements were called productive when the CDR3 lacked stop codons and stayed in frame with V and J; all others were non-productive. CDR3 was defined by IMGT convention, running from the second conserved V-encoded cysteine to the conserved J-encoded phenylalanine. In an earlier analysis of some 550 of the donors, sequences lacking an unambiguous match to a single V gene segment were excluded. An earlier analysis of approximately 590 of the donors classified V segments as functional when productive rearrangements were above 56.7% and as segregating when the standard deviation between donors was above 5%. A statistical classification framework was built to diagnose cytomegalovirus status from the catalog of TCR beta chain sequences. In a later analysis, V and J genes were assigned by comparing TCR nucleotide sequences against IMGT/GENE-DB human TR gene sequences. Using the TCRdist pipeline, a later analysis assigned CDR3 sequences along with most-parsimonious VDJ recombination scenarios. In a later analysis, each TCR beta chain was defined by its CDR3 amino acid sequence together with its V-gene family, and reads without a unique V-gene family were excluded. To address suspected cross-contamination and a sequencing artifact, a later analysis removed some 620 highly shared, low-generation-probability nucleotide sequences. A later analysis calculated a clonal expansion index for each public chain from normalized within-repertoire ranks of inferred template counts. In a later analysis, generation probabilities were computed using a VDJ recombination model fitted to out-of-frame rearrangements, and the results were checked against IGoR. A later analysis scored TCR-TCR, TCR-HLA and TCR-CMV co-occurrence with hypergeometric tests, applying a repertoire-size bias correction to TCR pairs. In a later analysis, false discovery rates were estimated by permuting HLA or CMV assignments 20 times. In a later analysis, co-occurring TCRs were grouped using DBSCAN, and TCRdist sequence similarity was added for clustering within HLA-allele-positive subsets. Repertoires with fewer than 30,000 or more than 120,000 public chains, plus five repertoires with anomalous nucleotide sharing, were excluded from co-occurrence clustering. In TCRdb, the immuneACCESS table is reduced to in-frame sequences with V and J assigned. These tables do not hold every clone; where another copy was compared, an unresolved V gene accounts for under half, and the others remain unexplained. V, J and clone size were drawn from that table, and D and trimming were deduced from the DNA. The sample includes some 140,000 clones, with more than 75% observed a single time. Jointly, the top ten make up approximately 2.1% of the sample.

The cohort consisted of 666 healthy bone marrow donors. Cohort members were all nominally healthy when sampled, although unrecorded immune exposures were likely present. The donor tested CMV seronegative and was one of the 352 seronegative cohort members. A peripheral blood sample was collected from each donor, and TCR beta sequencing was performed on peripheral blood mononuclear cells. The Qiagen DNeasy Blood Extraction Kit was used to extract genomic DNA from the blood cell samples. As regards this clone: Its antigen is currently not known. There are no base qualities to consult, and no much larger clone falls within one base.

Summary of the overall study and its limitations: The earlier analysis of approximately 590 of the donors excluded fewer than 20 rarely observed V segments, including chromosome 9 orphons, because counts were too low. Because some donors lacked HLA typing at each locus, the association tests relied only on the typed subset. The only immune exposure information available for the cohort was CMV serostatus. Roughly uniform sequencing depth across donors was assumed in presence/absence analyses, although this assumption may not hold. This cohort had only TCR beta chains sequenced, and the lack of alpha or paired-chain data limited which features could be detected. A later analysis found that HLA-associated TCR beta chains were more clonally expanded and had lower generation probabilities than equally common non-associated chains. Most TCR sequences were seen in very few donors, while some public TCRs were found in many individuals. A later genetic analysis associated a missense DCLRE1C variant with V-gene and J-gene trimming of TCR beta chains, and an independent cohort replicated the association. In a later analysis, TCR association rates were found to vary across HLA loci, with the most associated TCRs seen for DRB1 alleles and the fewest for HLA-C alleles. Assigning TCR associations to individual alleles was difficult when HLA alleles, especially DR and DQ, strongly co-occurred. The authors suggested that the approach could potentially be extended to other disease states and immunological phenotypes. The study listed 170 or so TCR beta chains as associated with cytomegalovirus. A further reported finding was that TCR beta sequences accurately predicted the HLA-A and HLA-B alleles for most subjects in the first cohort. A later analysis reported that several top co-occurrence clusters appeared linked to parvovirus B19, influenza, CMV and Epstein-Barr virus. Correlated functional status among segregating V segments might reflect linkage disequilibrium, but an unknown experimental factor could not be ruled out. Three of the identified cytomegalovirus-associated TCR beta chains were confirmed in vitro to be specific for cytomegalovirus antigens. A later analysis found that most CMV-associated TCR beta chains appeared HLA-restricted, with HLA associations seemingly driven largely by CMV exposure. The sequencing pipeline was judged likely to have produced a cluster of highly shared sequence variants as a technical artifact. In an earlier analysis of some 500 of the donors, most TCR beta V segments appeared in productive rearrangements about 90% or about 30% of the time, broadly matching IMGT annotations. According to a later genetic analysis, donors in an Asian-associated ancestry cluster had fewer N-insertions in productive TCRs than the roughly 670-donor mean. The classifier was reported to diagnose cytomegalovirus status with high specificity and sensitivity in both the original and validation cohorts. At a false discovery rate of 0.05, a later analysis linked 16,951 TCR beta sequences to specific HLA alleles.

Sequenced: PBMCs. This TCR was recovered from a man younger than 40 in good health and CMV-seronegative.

The CDR3: CAIRSSTDRYEQYF. At the DNA level, the sequence is TGTGCCATCAGATCCTCGACAGACCGCTACGAGCAGTACTTC. Recombination linked TRBV10-3 to TRBJ2-7; the D gene is perhaps TRBD1, from 5 matching bases. CDR1 and CDR2, per the germline V gene, are ENHRY and SYGVKD. Including the terminal cysteine and phenylalanine, the CDR3 comprises 14 residues. Only the CDR3 region is kept as DNA, spanning 42 bases read in frame from base 1. The trim is 6 bases for V and 3 bases for J, with a gap of 15 bases between the germline ends.